This entry describes one TCR beta chain. What antigen it recognizes has not been identified. No much larger clonotype is one base removed from it; base qualities were not supplied. The sample belongs to a study of blood T cell repertoires in COVID-19 (dated by TCRdb to 2019 to 2021). About the investigation overall: Collaborator samples came from the United States, Italy and Spain and covered acute and convalescent phases of COVID-19. Where available, HLA class I and class II types were taken from metadata supplied by the sample provider and were not determined by assay-based typing. The material from the prospective study consisted of cDNA or gDNA derived from T cells, B-cell-depleted T cells, or PBMCs. A de-identified subject ID, COVID-19 status, age in years and sex were almost always included in the sample metadata. The samples were drawn from the first 160 participants of the ongoing ImmuneRACE study and from some 1,300 subjects provided by 6 global collaborators. The repertoires were released in a freely available public database intended as a resource for research on the immune response to SARS-CoV-2. The dataset comprised deeply sampled blood TCRbeta repertoires from subjects exposed to, actively infected with, or recovered from COVID-19.

Study-wide findings and limitations: Clinical and demographic metadata were provided uncurated, with the amount varying by source and participant.

TCRbeta CDR3 regions were amplified from genomic DNA using the immunoSEQ Assay, a bias-controlled multiplex PCR. The study's processing was this. The number of nucleated cells in each sample was estimated by amplification of reference gene primers within the assay. To quantify the absolute abundance of each unique TCRbeta CDR3 rearrangement, sequence reads were collapsed and filtered. Productive Simpson clonality was computed per sample as the square root of Simpson's diversity index over productive rearrangements. TCRdb's version of the immuneACCESS table is confined to in-frame rearrangements and falls short of the full clone set. An unresolved V gene accounts for under half of the shortfall where checked; the remainder is of unknown origin. V and J calls and clone size are those listed in that table; D and trimming were worked out from the DNA. In all, the sample holds about 210,000 clones, and around 84% of those were seen once. The biggest ten clones account for roughly 4.5% of the sample.

In the prospective study, participants were roughly 18 to 100 years old, resided in fewer than 25 geographic areas of the United States, and were enrolled through a virtual design. In the prospective study, cohorts were assigned on the basis of participant-reported clinical history obtained from a screening survey and a study questionnaire. In the prospective study, mobile phlebotomists collected whole blood, serum and a nasopharyngeal or oropharyngeal swab from each participant. Additional blood draws and questionnaires over a 2-month period could optionally be provided by prospective study participants. Prospective study blood samples were shipped either frozen or at room temperature before DNA extraction. What was sequenced was PBMCs or T cells enriched from blood (not recorded which). The TCR sequence derives from a man aged 30 to 39 with acute COVID-19.

The CDR3 protein: CASSPGISEAFF. The DNA sequence reads TGTGCCAGCAGCCCAGGGATCAGTGAAGCTTTCTTT. This chain is built from TRBV19 and TRBJ1-1, and perhaps TRBD1 as D gene, on 5 matching bases. From the cysteine up to the phenylalanine, the CDR3 has a length of 12 residues. Only the CDR3 region is kept as DNA, spanning 36 bases read in frame from base 1. Between the V and J ends, shortened by 9 bases and 7 bases respectively, the junction contains 15 bases. For CDR1 and CDR2, the germline V gene (reference sequence) lists LNHDA and SQIVND.